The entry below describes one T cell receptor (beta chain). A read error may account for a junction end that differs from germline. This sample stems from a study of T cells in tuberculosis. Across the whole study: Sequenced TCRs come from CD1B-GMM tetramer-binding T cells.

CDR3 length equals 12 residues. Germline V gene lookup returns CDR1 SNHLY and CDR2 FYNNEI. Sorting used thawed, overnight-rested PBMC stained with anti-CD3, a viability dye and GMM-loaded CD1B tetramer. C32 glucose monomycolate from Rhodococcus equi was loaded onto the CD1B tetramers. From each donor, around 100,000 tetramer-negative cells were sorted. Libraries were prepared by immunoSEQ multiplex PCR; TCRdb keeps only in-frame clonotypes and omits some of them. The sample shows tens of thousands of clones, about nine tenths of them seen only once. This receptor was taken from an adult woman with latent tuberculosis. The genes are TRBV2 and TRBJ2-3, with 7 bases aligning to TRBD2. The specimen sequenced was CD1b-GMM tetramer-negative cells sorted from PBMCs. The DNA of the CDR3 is TGTGCCAGCAGTGAACTGGGGGGGGTCCTAGATTTT. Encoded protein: CASSELGGVLDF. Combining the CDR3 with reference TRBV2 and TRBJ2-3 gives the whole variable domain EPEVTQTPSHQVTQMGQEVILRCVPISNHLYFYWYRQILGQKVEFLVSFYNNEISEKSEIFDDQFSVERPDGSNFTLKIRSTKLEDSAMYFCASSELGGVLDFGPGTRLTVL.